This TCR beta chain was documented in a study of blood T cell repertoires in COVID-19. Looking at the study overall: The United States, Italy and Spain provided the acute and convalescent COVID-19 samples. Sources were T cells, B-cell-depleted T cells, or PBMCs; the material itself was cDNA or gDNA.

CDR1 and CDR2 (germline): SGHRS, YFSETQ. The CDR3 runs 15 residues. V was clipped by 4 bases and J by 1 base, with 14 bases between them. Original analysis: Cell counts per sample came from amplifying reference gene primers. The assay was immunoSEQ multiplex PCR, and TCRdb's table has in-frame clones only and misses some. V, J and clone size derive from that table, while D and trimming were established from the DNA sequence. The repertoire holds 110,000 to 150,000 clones, with 75% to 90% as singletons. The sequencing input was peripheral blood. This chain connects TRBV5-1 to TRBJ1-1; D not resolved. This TCR derives from a human donor in a cohort sampled during active COVID-19. CDR3 coding DNA: TGCGCCAGCAGCCCGGGGAAGGGAGCGAACACTGAAGCTTTCTTT. Translation gives CASSPGKGANTEAFF. Complete variable domain (other parts from reference TRBV5-1 and TRBJ1-1): KAGVTQTPRYLIKTRGQQVTLSCSPISGHRSVSWYQQTPGQGLQFLFEYFSETQRNKGNFPGRFSGRQFSNSRSEMNVSTLELGDSALYLCASSPGKGANTEAFFGQGTRLTVV.